This T cell receptor (beta chain) was captured in a study of blood T cell repertoires in COVID-19. Method: immunoSEQ multiplex PCR; TCRdb's copy keeps in-frame clones and lacks some. The top ten clones hold approximately 2.4% of a sample with roughly 240,000 clones, 87% of them seen once. Germline CDR1 reads LGHNA; CDR2 reads YSLEER. V was shortened by 0 bases and J by 1 base, with 18 bases between the two germline ends. The CDR3 sequence is 18 residues long. This clone was detected only once. Sequencing was done on a sample of PBMCs or T cells enriched from blood (not recorded which). This clonotype was sampled from a woman under 40 with acute COVID-19. V usage is TRBV4-3 and J usage is TRBJ1-1, with D possibly TRBD1 on 5 matching bases. CDR3 bases: TGCGCCAGCAGCCAAGATCTCCCGGGCTTGGGGGGGAACACTGAAGCTTTCTTT. It encodes CASSQDLPGLGGNTEAFF.